This paragraph reports one TCR beta chain. The data belong to a study of blood T cell repertoires in COVID-19. Study context: Collection of acute and convalescent COVID-19 samples took place in the United States, Italy and Spain. T cells, B-cell-depleted T cells, or PBMCs provided the cDNA or gDNA that served as material.

In the study's own analysis: Using reference gene primer amplification, nucleated cell counts were estimated. Only in-frame clones appear in the TCRdb table, and some are missing; sequencing was by immunoSEQ multiplex PCR. The V and J calls and clone size come from that table; D and trimming were worked out from the DNA. The data contain 60,000 to 75,000 clones, around four fifths of them singletons. Germline CDR1 reads LNHDA; CDR2 reads SQIVND (reference sequence). This CDR3 has 15 amino acids. Trimming pared 8 bases from V and 5 bases from J, leaving 19 bases between. The clonotype originates from a woman aged 45-65 years with active or convalescent COVID-19. The chain joins TRBV19 to TRBJ1-5; D gene unclear. The sequenced sample consisted of peripheral blood. CDR3 sequence: CASRLEGIGYQPQHF. In nucleotides, the CDR3 is TGTGCCAGTCGTCTGGAGGGCATAGGATATCAGCCCCAGCATTTT.